Below are 12 T cell receptor beta chains sequenced from a single sample in a study of T cell changes during pregnancy in multiple sclerosis (dated by TCRdb to the late 2010s). Library creation used the immunoSEQ multiplex PCR assay. TCRdb limited this immuneACCESS table to in-frame rearrangements with V and J called. A share of clones is missing; checked studies link under half to unresolved V genes, and the rest is unexplained. Counted in this sample were about 44,000 clones; 85% to 95% of them appeared once. The ten largest clones add up to roughly 0.55% of the sample. The sample in question was CD4+ T cells from peripheral blood mononuclear cells, obtained in the third trimester of pregnancy. The source of these receptors is a female donor with multiple sclerosis, enrolled in a pregnancy study.

CDR3 bases: TGTGCCAGCAGCTTAGCGGTCAGCTACAATGAGCAGTTCTTC. Translation: CASSLAVSYNEQFF. The chain joins TRBV7-2 to TRBJ2-1; D is unresolved. The CDR3 has 14 residues. The germline V gene encodes CDR1 SGHTA and CDR2 FQGNSA. Trimming stripped 0 bases from V and 3 bases from J, with 6 bases between. Supplemented by reference TRBV7-2 and TRBJ2-1, the full variable domain reads GAGVSQSPSNKVTEKGKDVELRCDPISGHTALYWYRQSLGQGLEFLIYFQGNSAPDKSGLPSDRFSAERTGGSVSTLTIQRTQQEDSAVYLCASSLAVSYNEQFFGPGTRLTVL.

The gene calls are TRBV4-2 and TRBJ2-3, with 12 bases aligning to TRBD2. Trimming took 0 bases from V and 3 from J; bases not matched to a gene: 13. The germline V gene has CDR1 LGHNA and CDR2 YNFKEQ. This CDR3 is built from 20 residues. The CDR3 loop is CASSQERATSGSLRTDTQYF. The CDR3 DNA reads as TGTGCCAGCAGCCAAGAACGTGCGACTAGCGGGAGTCTAAGGACAGATACGCAGTATTTT.

The chain recombines TRBV19 with TRBJ2-2; TRBD1 aligns across 9 bases. Germline CDR1 reads LNHDA; CDR2 reads SQIVND (reference sequence). This CDR3 region has 13 residues. J was trimmed by 15 bases and V by 1 base; bases with no gene match: 6. Written as DNA, the CDR3 is TGTGCCAGTAGTATAGCTGGGACAGGGAGGTTGTTTTTT. It codes for CASSIAGTGRLFF.

This clone was picked up one time. The CDR3 region has the DNA TGTGCCAGCAGTTACCAGACTATATGGAGCTCCTACGAGCAGTACTTC. Protein: CASSYQTIWSSYEQYF. The rearrangement joins TRBV6-6 to TRBJ2-7, with D perhaps matching TRBD2 (5 bases). Germline V CDR1 and CDR2: MNHNY, SVGAGI (reference sequence). There are 16 residues in the CDR3. The germline V and J ends were trimmed by 2 bases and 0 bases, with 14 bases remaining between them.

The rearrangement links TRBV4-2 to TRBJ2-5, with TRBD2 matching 7 bases. The CDR3 length is 15 residues. The V segment lost 4 bases and the J segment 5 bases; nucleotides outside the gene matches: 10. Germline loops: CDR1 LGHNA, CDR2 YNFKEQ. CDR3 DNA: TGTGCCAGCAGCCGGGGGGAGGGGAGGGAGGAGACCCAGTACTTC. Translating it yields CASSRGEGREETQYF.

The gene calls are TRBV18 and TRBJ1-5; D is possibly TRBD1 (5 bases). The germline gives CDR1 KGHSH, CDR2 LQKENI. Trimming shortened V by 3 bases and J by 3 bases, and 15 bases separated the two germline ends. This CDR3 has 16 residues. The CDR3 DNA reads TGTGCCAGCTCACCCCTCGGGGGAAGCGACAATCAGCCCCAGCATTTT. As protein: CASSPLGGSDNQPQHF.

The chain combines TRBV7-2 with TRBJ1-2; 8 bases line up with TRBD1. Trimming cost V 5 bases and J 3 bases; bases outside gene matches: 2. The CDR3 extends over 13 amino acids. Per germline, CDR1 SGHTA and CDR2 FQGNSA. In DNA form, the CDR3 reads TGTGCCAGCAGCCCGACAGGGGACTATGGCTACACCTTC. Translating gives CASSPTGDYGYTF.

The DNA of the CDR3 is TGTGCCAGCAGTTCGAGTTTTGGCAATCAGCCCCAGCATTTT. Translated: CASSSSFGNQPQHF. V usage is TRBV6-5 and J usage is TRBJ1-5; D is ambiguous. V lost 4 bases and J 2 bases, leaving 9 bases between the germline ends. There are 14 residues in the CDR3. From germline, CDR1 is MNHEY and CDR2 SVGAGI.

The rearrangement uses TRBV19 and TRBJ2-3, with D unresolved. This CDR3 has 15 residues. Germline V gene data show CDR1 as LNHDA and CDR2 as SQIVND (reference sequence). Trimming cost V 1 base and J 0 bases, with 8 bases left between them. CDR3 DNA: TGTGCCAGTAGTATAGTTGGGCCAAGCACAGATACGCAGTATTTT. Encoded protein: CASSIVGPSTDTQYF. The entire variable domain, with the rest obtained from reference TRBV19 and TRBJ2-3, is as follows: DGGITQSPKYLFRKEGQNVTLSCEQNLNHDAMYWYRQDPGQGLRLIYYSQIVNDFQKGDIAEGYSVSREKKESFPLTVTSAQKNPTAFYLCASSIVGPSTDTQYFGPGTRLTVL.

V is TRBV6-1 and J is TRBJ2-4; TRBD1 matches 12 bases. The J segment lost 8 bases and the V segment lost 4 bases, leaving 9 bases of the junction unmatched. CDR1 and CDR2 from the germline V gene are MNHNS and SASEGT. The CDR3 is made up of 16 amino acids. CDR3 sequence: CASSVRPGQGADIQYF. The DNA for the CDR3 is TGTGCCAGCAGTGTTAGACCGGGACAGGGGGCGGACATTCAGTACTTC.

The rearrangement joins TRBV6-1 to TRBJ2-3; the match to TRBD2 covers 7 bases. The CDR3 is made up of 16 amino acids. Per the germline V gene, CDR1 is MNHNS and CDR2 is SASEGT. The V gene end was trimmed by 4 bases and the J gene end by 4 bases; junction bases not matched to a gene: 11. The CDR3 is CASSALSGGSPDTQYF. CDR3 DNA: TGTGCCAGCAGTGCGCTTTCCGGCGGGAGCCCAGATACGCAGTATTTT.

The chain has TRBV6-1 and TRBJ1-1; a possible D gene is TRBD1 (5 bases). Between the trimmed V and J ends, which lost 3 bases and 8 bases, there was a span of 13 bases. Germline V lookup: CDR1 MNHNS, CDR2 SASEGT. This CDR3 comprises 13 residues. The CDR3 sequence: CASSDGGGREAFF. The CDR3 nucleotides read TGTGCCAGCAGTGATGGTGGGGGGAGGGAAGCTTTCTTT.